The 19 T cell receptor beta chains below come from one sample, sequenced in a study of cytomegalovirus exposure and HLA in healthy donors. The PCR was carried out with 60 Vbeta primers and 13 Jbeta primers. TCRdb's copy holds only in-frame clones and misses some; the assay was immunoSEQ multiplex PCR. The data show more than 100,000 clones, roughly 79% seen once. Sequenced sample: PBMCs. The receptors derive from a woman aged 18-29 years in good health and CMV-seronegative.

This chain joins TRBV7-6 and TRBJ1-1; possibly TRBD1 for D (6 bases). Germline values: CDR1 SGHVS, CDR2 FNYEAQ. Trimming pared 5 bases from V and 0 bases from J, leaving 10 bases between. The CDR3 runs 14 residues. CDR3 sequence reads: CASSPDSLNTEAFF. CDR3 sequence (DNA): TGTGCCAGCAGCCCGGACAGTTTGAACACTGAAGCTTTCTTT.

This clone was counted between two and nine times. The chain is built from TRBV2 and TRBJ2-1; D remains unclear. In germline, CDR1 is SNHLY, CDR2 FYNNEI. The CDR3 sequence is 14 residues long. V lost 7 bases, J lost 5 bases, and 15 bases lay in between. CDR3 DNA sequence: TGTGCCAGCACAAGACACAGTGGAAACAATGAGCAGTTCTTC. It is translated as CASTRHSGNNEQFF.

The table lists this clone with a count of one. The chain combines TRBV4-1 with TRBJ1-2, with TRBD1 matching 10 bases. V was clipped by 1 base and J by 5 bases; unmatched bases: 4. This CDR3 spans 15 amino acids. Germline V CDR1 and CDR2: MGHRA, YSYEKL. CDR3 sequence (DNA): TGCGCCAGCAGCCAAGGGGACAGGGGAATTTATGGCTACACCTTC. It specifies CASSQGDRGIYGYTF.

CDR3 nucleotide sequence: TGCGCCAGCAGCTTATTTATCGCGGACAGCCACACCGGGGAGCTGTTTTTT. Protein sequence: CASSLFIADSHTGELFF. The chain carries TRBV5-1 and TRBJ2-2; possibly TRBD1 for D (6 bases). Germline V CDR1 and CDR2: SGHRS, YFSETQ. The CDR3 sequence is 17 residues long. V was trimmed by 2 bases and J by 3 bases, leaving 17 bases between them.

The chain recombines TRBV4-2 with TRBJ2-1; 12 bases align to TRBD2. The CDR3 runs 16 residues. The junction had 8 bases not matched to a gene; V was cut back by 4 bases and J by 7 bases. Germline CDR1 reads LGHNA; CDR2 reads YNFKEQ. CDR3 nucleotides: TGTGCCAGCAGCCGCCTGACTAGCGGGAGCCGGAATGAGCAGTTCTTC. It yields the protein CASSRLTSGSRNEQFF.

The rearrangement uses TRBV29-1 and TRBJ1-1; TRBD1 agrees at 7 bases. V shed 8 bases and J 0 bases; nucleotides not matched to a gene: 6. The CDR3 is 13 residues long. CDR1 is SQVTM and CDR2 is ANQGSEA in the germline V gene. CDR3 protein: CSTRTGMNTEAFF. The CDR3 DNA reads TGCAGCACCCGGACAGGAATGAACACTGAAGCTTTCTTT.

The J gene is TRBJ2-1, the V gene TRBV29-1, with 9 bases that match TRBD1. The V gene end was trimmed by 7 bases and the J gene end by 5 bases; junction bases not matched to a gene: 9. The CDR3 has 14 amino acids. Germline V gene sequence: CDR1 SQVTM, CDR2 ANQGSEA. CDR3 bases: TGCAGCGCGGACAGGGGTCGGGCGGACAATGAGCAGTTCTTC. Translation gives CSADRGRADNEQFF.

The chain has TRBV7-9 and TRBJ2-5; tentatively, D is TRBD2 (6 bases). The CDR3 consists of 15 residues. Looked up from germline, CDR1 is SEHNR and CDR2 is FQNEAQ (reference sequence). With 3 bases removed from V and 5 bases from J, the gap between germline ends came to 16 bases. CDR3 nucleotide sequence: TGTGCCAGCAGCTTCGGCGGGGCCCCCGGGGAGACCCAGTACTTC. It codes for CASSFGGAPGETQYF. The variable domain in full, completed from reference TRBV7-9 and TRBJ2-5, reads DTGVSQNPRHKITKRGQNVTFRCDPISEHNRLYWYRQTLGQGPEFLTYFQNEAQLEKSRLLSDRFSAERPKGSFSTLEIQRTEQGDSAMYLCASSFGGAPGETQYFGPGTRLLVL.

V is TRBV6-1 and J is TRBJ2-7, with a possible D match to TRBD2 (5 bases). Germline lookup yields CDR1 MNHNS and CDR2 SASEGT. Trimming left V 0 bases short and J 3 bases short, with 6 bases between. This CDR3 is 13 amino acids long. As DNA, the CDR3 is TGTGCCAGCAGTGAAGCCGAGGGCTACGAGCAGTACTTC. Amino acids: CASSEAEGYEQYF.

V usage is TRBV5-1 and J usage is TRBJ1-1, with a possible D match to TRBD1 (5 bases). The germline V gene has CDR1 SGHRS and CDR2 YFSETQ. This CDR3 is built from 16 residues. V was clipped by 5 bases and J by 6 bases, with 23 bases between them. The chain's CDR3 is CASRRDGGREGAEAFF. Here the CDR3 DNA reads TGCGCCAGCAGGAGGGACGGGGGGAGGGAGGGCGCTGAAGCTTTCTTT. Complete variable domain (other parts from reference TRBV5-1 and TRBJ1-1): KAGVTQTPRYLIKTRGQQVTLSCSPISGHRSVSWYQQTPGQGLQFLFEYFSETQRNKGNFPGRFSGRQFSNSRSEMNVSTLELGDSALYLCASRRDGGREGAEAFFGQGTRLTVV.

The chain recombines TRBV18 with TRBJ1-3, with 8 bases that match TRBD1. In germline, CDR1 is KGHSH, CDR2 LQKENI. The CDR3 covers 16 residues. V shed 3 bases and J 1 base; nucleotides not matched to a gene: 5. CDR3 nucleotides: TGTGCCAGCTCACCTGCAGGGGGCTCTTCTGGAAACACCATATATTTT. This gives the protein CASSPAGGSSGNTIYF. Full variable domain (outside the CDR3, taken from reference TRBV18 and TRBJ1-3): NAGVMQNPRHLVRRRGQEARLRCSPMKGHSHVYWYRQLPEEGLKFMVYLQKENIIDESGMPKERFSAEFPKEGPSILRIQQVVRGDSAAYFCASSPAGGSSGNTIYFGEGSWLTVV.

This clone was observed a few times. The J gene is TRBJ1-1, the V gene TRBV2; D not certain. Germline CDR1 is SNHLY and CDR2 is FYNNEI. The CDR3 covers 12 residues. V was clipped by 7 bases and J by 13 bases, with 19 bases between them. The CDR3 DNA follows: TGTGCCAGCATGAGGGTGAGCCCCCGTGGTTTCTTT. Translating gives CASMRVSPRGFF.

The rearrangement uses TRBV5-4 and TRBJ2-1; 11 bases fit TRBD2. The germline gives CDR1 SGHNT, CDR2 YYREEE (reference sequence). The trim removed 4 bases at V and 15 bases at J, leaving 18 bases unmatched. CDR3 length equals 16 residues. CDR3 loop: CASSPLTSGAPRDPFF. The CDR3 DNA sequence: TGTGCCAGCAGCCCATTGACTAGCGGGGCTCCCCGGGATCCGTTCTTC.

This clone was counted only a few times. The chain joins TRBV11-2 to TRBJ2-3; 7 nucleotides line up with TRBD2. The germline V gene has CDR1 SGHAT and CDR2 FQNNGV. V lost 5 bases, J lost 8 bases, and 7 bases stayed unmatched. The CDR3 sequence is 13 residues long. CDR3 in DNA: TGTGCCAGCAGCCCTTCGGGCGGGGGTACGCAGTATTTT. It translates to CASSPSGGGTQYF.

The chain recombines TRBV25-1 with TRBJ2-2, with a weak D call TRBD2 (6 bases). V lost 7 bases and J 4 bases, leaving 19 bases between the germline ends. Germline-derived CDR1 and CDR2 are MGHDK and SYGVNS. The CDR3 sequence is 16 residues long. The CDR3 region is CASTPKRARTTGELFF. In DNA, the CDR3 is TGTGCCAGCACTCCGAAGCGGGCCCGGACCACCGGGGAGCTGTTTTTT. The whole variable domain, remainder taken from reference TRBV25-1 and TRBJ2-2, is EADIYQTPRYLVIGTGKKITLECSQTMGHDKMYWYQQDPGMELHLIHYSYGVNSTEKGDLSSESTVSRIRTEHFPLTLESARPSHTSQYLCASTPKRARTTGELFFGEGSRLTVL.

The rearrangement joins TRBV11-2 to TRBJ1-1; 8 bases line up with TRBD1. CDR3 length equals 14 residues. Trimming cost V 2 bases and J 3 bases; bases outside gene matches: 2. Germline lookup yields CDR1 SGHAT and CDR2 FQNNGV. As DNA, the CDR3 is TGTGCCAGCAGCTTAAACAGGGGGGACACTGAAGCTTTCTTT. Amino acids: CASSLNRGDTEAFF.

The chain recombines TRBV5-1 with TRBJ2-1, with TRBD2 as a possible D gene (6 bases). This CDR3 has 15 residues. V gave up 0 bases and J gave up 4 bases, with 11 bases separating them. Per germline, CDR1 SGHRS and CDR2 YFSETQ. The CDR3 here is CASSLGGRQYNEQFF. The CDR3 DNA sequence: TGCGCCAGCAGCTTGGGTGGGAGGCAATACAATGAGCAGTTCTTC.

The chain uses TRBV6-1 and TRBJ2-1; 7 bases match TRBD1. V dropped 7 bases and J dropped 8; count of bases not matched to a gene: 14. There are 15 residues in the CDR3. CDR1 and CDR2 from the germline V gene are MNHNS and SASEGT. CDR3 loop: CASTLNRDSFDEQFF. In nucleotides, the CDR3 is TGTGCCAGCACCTTAAATCGGGACAGTTTCGATGAGCAGTTCTTC.

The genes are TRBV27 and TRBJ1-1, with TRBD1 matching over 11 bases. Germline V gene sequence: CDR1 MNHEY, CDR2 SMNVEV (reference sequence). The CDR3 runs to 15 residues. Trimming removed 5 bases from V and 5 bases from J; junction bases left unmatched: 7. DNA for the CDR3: TGTGCCAGCAGTCCCCCGGGACAGGGGGGAACTGAAGCTTTCTTT. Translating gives CASSPPGQGGTEAFF.